Shown below are 30 T cell receptor beta chains from a single sample sequenced in a study of blood T cell repertoires in COVID-19. Assay: immunoSEQ multiplex PCR; the TCRdb copy retains only in-frame clones and omits some. The sample has 46,000 or so clones, approximately 87% seen once. The specimen sequenced was peripheral blood. The receptors shown here come from a human donor in a cohort sampled during active COVID-19.

The genes are TRBV27 and TRBJ1-2; D uncertain. Germline-derived CDR1 and CDR2 are MNHEY and SMNVEV (reference sequence). V was clipped by 6 bases and J by 5 bases, with 13 bases between them. This CDR3 contains 13 residues. CDR3 in DNA: TGTGCCAGCAGGCGACAAGAAAAGTATGGCTACACCTTC. Translation gives CASRRQEKYGYTF.

The chain carries TRBV19 and TRBJ2-7, with D possibly being TRBD1 (6 bases). The V gene's germline CDR1 is LNHDA and CDR2 SQIVND (reference sequence). There are 14 residues in the CDR3. Trimming shortened V by 5 bases and J by 0 bases, and 11 bases separated the two germline ends. The CDR3 spells CASSRVTGSYEQYF. In nucleotides, the CDR3 is TGTGCCAGTAGTCGGGTGACAGGCTCCTACGAGCAGTACTTC.

The rearrangement uses TRBV13 and TRBJ1-1; D unclear. Germline CDR1 PRHDT, CDR2 FYEKMQ (reference sequence). Trimming pared 3 bases from V and 1 base from J, leaving 6 bases between. The CDR3 has 13 residues. CDR3 region: CASSLSPNTEAFF. CDR3 in DNA: TGTGCCAGCAGCTTGTCTCCGAACACTGAAGCTTTCTTT.

The V gene is TRBV18, the J gene TRBJ2-3, with D hard to call. The CDR3 spans 12 residues. Germline assignment: CDR1 KGHSH and CDR2 LQKENI. V shed 3 bases and J shed 6 bases, with 7 bases lying between them. The CDR3 protein is CASSPGLDTQYF. The DNA of the CDR3 is TGTGCCAGCTCACCCGGGTTGGATACGCAGTATTTT.

V gene TRBV9 combines with J gene TRBJ2-6; possibly TRBD2 for D (6 bases). The V gene's germline CDR1 is SGDLS and CDR2 YYNGEE. Between the trimmed V and J ends, which lost 4 bases and 2 bases, there was a span of 10 bases. This CDR3 is built from 15 residues. This chain's CDR3 is CASSNTGAGANVLTF. As DNA, the CDR3 is TGTGCCAGCAGCAATACGGGGGCTGGGGCCAACGTCCTGACTTTC.

The chain uses TRBV5-4 and TRBJ1-2, with TRBD1 as a possible D gene (5 bases). This CDR3 is 13 amino acids long. V was trimmed by 4 bases and J by 5 bases, leaving 12 bases between them. Germline loops: CDR1 SGHNT, CDR2 YYREEE (reference sequence). CDR3 bases: TGTGCCAGCAGCCATCCTGACAGATATGGCTACACCTTC. Translating gives CASSHPDRYGYTF.

The genes are TRBV15 and TRBJ2-6; 9 bases line up with TRBD1. The CDR3 consists of 15 residues. Germline assignment: CDR1 LNHNV and CDR2 YYDKDF (reference sequence). V was pared by 1 base and J by 8 bases, with 3 bases of the junction left unmatched. CDR3 sequence (DNA): TGTGCCACCAGCAGAGCCGGGACAGGGTCCAACGTCCTGACTTTC. Its translation is CATSRAGTGSNVLTF.

This chain links TRBV28 with TRBJ1-2; 8 bases line up with TRBD1. Germline CDR1 reads MDHEN; CDR2 reads SYDVKM. The CDR3 loop spans 18 amino acids. The V and J ends lost 2 bases and 0 bases, in that order; junction bases with no gene match: 11. CDR3 bases: TGTGCCAGCAGTTTAGGGGCAGGGGGCTTGAGGGCTAACTATGGCTACACCTTC. Translated: CASSLGAGGLRANYGYTF.

The chain has TRBV4-3 and TRBJ1-2; no clear D gene. Germline values: CDR1 LGHNA, CDR2 YSLEER. The CDR3 runs 17 residues. Trimming shortened V by 0 bases and J by 8 bases, and 22 bases separated the two germline ends. DNA of the CDR3: TGCGCCAGCAGCCAAGAGTTACACAAGAGGCCAACCGAGGGCTACACCTTC. Translated: CASSQELHKRPTEGYTF.

The chain has TRBV5-5 and TRBJ1-4, with TRBD1 matching over 10 bases. The CDR3 is 15 amino acids. J gave up 7 bases and V 1 base, and 4 bases lay outside the gene matches. Germline CDR1 is SGHKS and CDR2 is YYEKEE (reference sequence). The CDR3 DNA reads TGTGCCAGCAGCTTGAGACAGGGGGCGAGTGAAAAACTGTTTTTT. Protein: CASSLRQGASEKLFF. The entire variable domain, with the rest obtained from reference TRBV5-5 and TRBJ1-4, is as follows: DAGVTQSPTHLIKTRGQQVTLRCSPISGHKSVSWYQQVLGQGPQFIFQYYEKEERGRGNFPDRFSARQFPNYSSELNVNALLLGDSALYLCASSLRQGASEKLFFGSGTQLSVL.

V is TRBV4-1 and J is TRBJ2-7; D is perhaps TRBD2 (5 bases). This CDR3 has 13 amino acids. Germline-derived CDR1 and CDR2 are MGHRA and YSYEKL. Trimming took 4 bases from V and 6 from J, leaving 13 bases between them. CDR3 DNA: TGCGCCAGCAGCCGAGTACTAGACGGCGAGCAGTACTTC. This codes for CASSRVLDGEQYF.

The chain employs TRBV15 and TRBJ1-2, with 7 bases lining up with TRBD1. CDR1 and CDR2 (germline): LNHNV, YYDKDF (reference sequence). Losses at the gene ends were 8 bases for V and 4 bases for J; bases not matched to a gene: 1. This CDR3 has 11 residues. In DNA form, the CDR3 reads TGTGCCACCCGGACAGGCTATGGCTACACCTTC. It specifies CATRTGYGYTF.

A few counts support this clone. The chain is built from TRBV4-3 and TRBJ2-7; 8 bases match TRBD1. Trimming cost V 1 base and J 3 bases; bases outside gene matches: 5. This CDR3 is built from 15 residues. Germline V gene sequence: CDR1 LGHNA, CDR2 YSLEER. The CDR3 protein is CASSQGPGGIYEQYF. The CDR3 bases are TGCGCCAGCAGCCAAGGGCCAGGGGGCATCTACGAGCAGTACTTC.

This clone was seen once. The CDR3 bases are TGTGCCAGCAGCGCTAACGACAGGGGATTTTTTGGCTACACCTTC. This sequence encodes CASSANDRGFFGYTF. The chain couples TRBV7-2 to TRBJ1-2; 8 positions agree with TRBD1. The CDR3 runs 15 residues. The V gene's germline CDR1 is SGHTA and CDR2 FQGNSA. The V segment lost 5 bases and the J segment 7 bases; nucleotides outside the gene matches: 12.

The chain carries TRBV30 and TRBJ2-7, with TRBD1 as a possible D gene (5 bases). CDR3 length: 14 amino acids. The V gene's germline CDR1 is GTSNPN and CDR2 SVGIG (reference sequence). The ends were cut back, 3 bases at V and 7 bases at J, with 19 bases in the middle. Written as DNA, the CDR3 is TGTGCCTGGAGCCTCGGGCAGGGCGAAATGGAGCAGTACTTC. This codes for CAWSLGQGEMEQYF.

The chain joins TRBV18 to TRBJ1-1; no definite D call. The V gene's germline CDR1 is KGHSH and CDR2 LQKENI. V dropped 3 bases and J dropped 2 bases, with 10 bases sitting between them. The CDR3 is 14 amino acids. The chain's CDR3 is CASSPAGLNTEAFF. The CDR3 nucleotides are TGTGCCAGCTCACCTGCGGGGTTAAACACTGAAGCTTTCTTT.

V is TRBV7-6 and J is TRBJ2-7, with 9 bases matching TRBD1. CDR3 length: 16 residues. After removal of 5 bases from V and 6 bases from J, the junction contained 14 bases not matched to a gene. Germline lookup yields CDR1 SGHVS and CDR2 FNYEAQ. The CDR3 bases are TGTGCCAGCAGCCGCGAACAGGGGGCAAGACGGGGCGAGCAGTACTTC. This gives the protein CASSREQGARRGEQYF.

This clone was picked up a small number of times. V gene TRBV5-1 combines with J gene TRBJ2-1, with TRBD2 matching over 8 bases. V gave up 0 bases and J gave up 3 bases; unmatched junction bases: 5. From germline, CDR1 is SGHRS and CDR2 YFSETQ. The CDR3 consists of 16 residues. The chain's CDR3 is CASSLGTGTSYNEQFF. The CDR3 coding sequence is TGCGCCAGCAGCTTGGGAACCGGGACTAGCTACAATGAGCAGTTCTTC.

On this clone itself: Relative to the germline gene, one junction end is altered; a read error may explain this. Within the sample, other DNA sequences also encode this same CDR3. The chain combines TRBV3-1 (or the pseudogene TRBV3-2) with TRBJ1-2; 7 bases agree with TRBD1. Germline V gene lookup returns CDR1 LGHDT and CDR2 YNNKEL (reference sequence). CDR3 length: 14 residues. The CDR3 region is CASSQGDRVYGYTF. CDR3 nucleotides: TGTGCCAGCAGCCAAGGAGACAGGGTCTATGGCTACACCTTT.

This chain connects TRBV9 to TRBJ1-6; 10 bases match TRBD1. The V gene's germline CDR1 is SGDLS and CDR2 YYNGEE. Trimming at V came to 4 bases and at J to 13 bases, leaving 11 bases not matched to a gene. The CDR3 runs to 15 residues. CDR3 sequence: CASSPVPGQGYPLHF. In DNA form, the CDR3 reads TGTGCCAGCAGCCCAGTCCCGGGACAGGGGTACCCCCTCCACTTT.

This chain connects TRBV6-2 or TRBV6-3 to TRBJ1-4; TRBD1 aligns across 9 bases. The CDR3 is 13 amino acids. Looked up from germline, CDR1 is MNHEY and CDR2 is SVGEGT. The V segment lost 5 bases and the J segment 8 bases; nucleotides outside the gene matches: 3. Here the CDR3 reads CASSTGGGEKLFF. The CDR3 DNA reads as TGTGCCAGCAGTACAGGGGGCGGCGAAAAACTGTTTTTT.

The gene calls are TRBV7-8 and TRBJ2-7, with a weak D call TRBD1 (5 bases). The CDR3 runs to 12 residues. Germline-derived CDR1 and CDR2 are SGHVS and FQNEAQ. Trimming cost V 2 bases and J 4 bases, with 6 bases left between them. CDR3 sequence: CASSLPGYEQYF. In DNA form, the CDR3 reads TGTGCCAGCAGCTTACCAGGGTACGAGCAGTACTTC. The full variable domain, in which reference TRBV7-8 and TRBJ2-7 provide the parts outside the CDR3, is GAGVSQSPRYKVAKRGQDVALRCDPISGHVSLFWYQQALGQGPEFLTYFQNEAQLDKSGLPSDRFFAERPEGSVSTLKIQRTQQEDSAVYLCASSLPGYEQYFGPGTRLTVT.

This sequence joins TRBV6-5 and TRBJ2-5; TRBD2 might be the D (7 bases). The CDR3 covers 13 residues. Per germline, CDR1 MNHEY and CDR2 SVGAGI. V lost 7 bases and J lost 4, with 13 bases in between. The CDR3 DNA reads TGTGCCAGCATTTTTGGGGGGGCAGAGACCCAGTACTTC. The encoded protein is CASIFGGAETQYF.

In regard to this clone: Different DNA sequences within this sample yield the same CDR3. The chain recombines TRBV5-1 with TRBJ2-7, with a possible D match to TRBD1 (5 bases). Germline assignment: CDR1 SGHRS and CDR2 YFSETQ. CDR3 length: 15 amino acids. Between the trimmed V and J ends, which lost 0 bases and 0 bases, there was a span of 10 bases. CDR3 DNA sequence: TGCGCCAGCAGCTTGGCGCAGGGCAGCTCCTACGAGCAGTACTTC. This translates into CASSLAQGSSYEQYF.

CDR3 nucleotides: TGTGCCAGCAGTTTGACTAGCGGGGGGGTCACAGATACGCAGTATTTT. As protein: CASSLTSGGVTDTQYF. The chain combines TRBV6-2 or TRBV6-3 with TRBJ2-3, with 14 bases that match TRBD2. The V and J ends lost 4 bases and 2 bases, in that order; junction bases with no gene match: 2. Germline V gene data show CDR1 as MNHEY and CDR2 as SVGEGT. The CDR3 covers 16 residues.

V gene TRBV7-2 combines with J gene TRBJ1-2; 8 nucleotides match TRBD1. V was clipped by 5 bases and J by 8 bases; unmatched bases: 13. CDR1 and CDR2 from the germline V gene are SGHTA and FQGNSA. This CDR3 contains 15 residues. CDR3 amino acids: CASSPSRRTGFGYTF. CDR3 DNA sequence: TGTGCCAGCAGCCCTAGTCGCCGGACAGGGTTCGGCTACACCTTC.

This chain uses TRBV30 with TRBJ2-7; 9 bases line up with TRBD1. The V gene end was trimmed by 4 bases and the J gene end by 0 bases; junction bases not matched to a gene: 10. Germline V gives CDR1 GTSNPN, CDR2 SVGIG (reference sequence). This CDR3 spans 16 amino acids. The CDR3 loop reads CAWTAPGQGFSYEQYF. Here the CDR3 DNA reads TGTGCCTGGACCGCCCCGGGACAGGGTTTCTCCTACGAGCAGTACTTC. The variable domain in full, completed from reference TRBV30 and TRBJ2-7, reads SQTIHQWPATLVQPVGSPLSLECTVEGTSNPNLYWYRQAAGRGLQLLFYSVGIGQISSEVPQNLSASRPQDRQFILSSKKLLLSDSGFYLCAWTAPGQGFSYEQYFGPGTRLTVT.

The V call is TRBV30, the J call TRBJ2-5; D perhaps matches TRBD2 (7 bases). The CDR3 totals 12 residues. The germline CDR1 and CDR2 sequences are GTSNPN and SVGIG (reference sequence). Trimming removed 8 bases from V and 2 bases from J, with 12 bases in between. The CDR3 nucleotides read TGTGCCGGGGGGGCGGTTCAAGAGACCCAGTACTTC. Its protein is CAGGAVQETQYF. Full variable domain (rest looked up from reference TRBV30 and TRBJ2-5): SQTIHQWPATLVQPVGSPLSLECTVEGTSNPNLYWYRQAAGRGLQLLFYSVGIGQISSEVPQNLSASRPQDRQFILSSKKLLLSDSGFYLCAGGAVQETQYFGPGTRLLVL.

The J gene is TRBJ2-7, the V gene TRBV5-1; D perhaps matches TRBD1 (6 bases). Per the germline V gene, CDR1 is SGHRS and CDR2 is YFSETQ. With 0 bases removed from V and 5 bases from J, the gap between germline ends came to 12 bases. The CDR3 loop spans 14 amino acids. CDR3 nucleotides: TGCGCCAGCAGCTTGGTGGCAGGGGATAACGAGCAGTACTTC. As protein: CASSLVAGDNEQYF.

V gene TRBV15 combines with J gene TRBJ1-2; the D gene is possibly TRBD1 (5 bases). This CDR3 contains 14 residues. Trimming took off 4 bases at V and 6 bases at J, with 15 bases between the two ends. CDR1 and CDR2 from the germline V gene are LNHNV and YYDKDF (reference sequence). CDR3 DNA sequence: TGTGCCACCAGCATAAACTACAGGCTTAATGGCTACACCTTC. Translated, it gives CATSINYRLNGYTF.